The rows below give T cell receptor beta chains drawn from one sample of a study of spatial heterogeneity in lung cancer. One entry per CDR3 protein, called by TCRdb with MiXCR from the 5' RACE reads. The sample holds roughly 40,000 distinct CDR3 sequences; about 6.8% are singletons and the top ten take about 40%. Here the sequenced sample was PBMCs, taken at surgery. The receptor set was obtained from a female donor with early-stage non-small cell lung cancer. CDR3s include the opening cysteine and the closing phenylalanine or tryptophan. A D gene is named only where the DNA matches it firmly. Only part of the rows carry a size: once, few, many, or a class if the clone is expanded.

size,V,J,D,DNA,CDR3
.,TRBV7-9,TRBJ2-2,.,TGTGCCAGCAGCTTTATGGGTTCCGGGGAGCTGTTTTTT,CASSFMGSGELFF
many,TRBV12-3/TRBV12-4,TRBJ1-1,TRBD1,TGTGCCAGTCTCCGGTCGGGGACAGGGGGTCAAACTGAAGCTTTCTTT,CASLRSGTGGQTEAFF
.,TRBV11-3,TRBJ1-1,.,TGTGCCAGCAGCTTAGATGGTAGGGGAGGAAACACTGAAGCTTTCTTT,CASSLDGRGGNTEAFF
many,TRBV20-1,TRBJ1-2,.,TGCAGTGCTAGCCTTTGGAAGGATTGGGGCTACACCTTC,CSASLWKDWGYTF
.,TRBV5-1,TRBJ1-4,.,TGCGCCAGCAGCTTGACAAGTGAAAAACTGTTTTTT,CASSLTSEKLFF
few,TRBV4-1,TRBJ2-3,.,TGCGCCAGCAGCCAAGCGGGACAGCTAGGAGGGGATACGCAGTATTTT,CASSQAGQLGGDTQYF
many,TRBV29-1,TRBJ1-1,.,TGCAGCGCTAAAAACGACCTGCGTGTGGGGAGAGCTTTCTTT,CSAKNDLRVGRAFF
few,TRBV10-1,TRBJ1-2,.,TGCGCCAGCAGTGAGGGGATTTACTATGGCTACACCTTC,CASSEGIYYGYTF
.,TRBV7-8,TRBJ2-1,TRBD2,TGTGCCAGCAGCTTTTCGACTAGCGGCCGGCCATACAATGAGCAGTTCTTC,CASSFSTSGRPYNEQFF
.,TRBV12-3/TRBV12-4,TRBJ2-1,.,TGTGCCAGCACCGACAGGCTCAGCAATGAGCAGTTCTTC,CASTDRLSNEQFF
many,TRBV5-1,TRBJ2-3,.,TGCGCCAGCAGCTTGCGCTCAGATACGCAGTATTTT,CASSLRSDTQYF
many,TRBV7-9,TRBJ1-5,.,TGTGCCAGCAGCCGGAATAGCAATCAGCCCCAGCATTTT,CASSRNSNQPQHF
.,TRBV12-3/TRBV12-4,TRBJ1-1,.,TGTGCCAGCAGTTTCTATCAGAGCGAAGCTTTCTTT,CASSFYQSEAFF
many,TRBV5-1,TRBJ1-1,.,TGCGCCAGCAGCTTGGGCACAGTCGCCTTTGAAGCTTTCTTT,CASSLGTVAFEAFF
.,TRBV5-1,TRBJ1-2,.,TGCGCCAGCAGCAGCGGACAACCGGAACTTGGCTACACCTTC,CASSSGQPELGYTF
.,TRBV7-9,TRBJ2-5,.,TGTGCCAGCAGCTTAGGGAGTTCCGACAGCCTAAGCGGATACTTC,CASSLGSSDSLSGYF
many,TRBV7-9,TRBJ1-1,.,TGTGCCAGCAGCTTCGGGGGGCGGACCACTGAAGCTTTCTTT,CASSFGGRTTEAFF
many,TRBV7-9,TRBJ1-1,.,TGTGCCAGCAGCCCAGACAGAGGGAGAGGGCCTGAAGCTTTCTTT,CASSPDRGRGPEAFF
few,TRBV7-3,TRBJ2-1,TRBD2,TGTGCCAGCAGCTCCTCGGGGAGCGGGGGGCCCAATGAGCAGTTCTTC,CASSSSGSGGPNEQFF
many,TRBV9,TRBJ1-2,.,TGTGCCAGCAGCGGGAGAGTTTCGGGAATGACTAACTATGGCTACACCTTC,CASSGRVSGMTNYGYTF
many,TRBV7-9,TRBJ2-1,TRBD2,TGTGCCAGCAGCCGAGGACTAGCGGGGGCCTCCTCCTACAATGAGCAGTTCTTC,CASSRGLAGASSYNEQFF
many,TRBV12-3/TRBV12-4,TRBJ2-5,TRBD1,TGTGCCAGCAGTTGGGACAGAGGCGAAGAGACCCAGTACTTC,CASSWDRGEETQYF
many,TRBV7-6,TRBJ2-6,.,TGTGCCAGCACCTCGCCGCAATCTGGGGCCAACGTCCTGACTTTC,CASTSPQSGANVLTF
many,TRBV20-1,TRBJ1-2,.,TGCAGTGCTAGAGATCGTAGAGGTATAAACTATGGCTACACCTTC,CSARDRRGINYGYTF
many,TRBV9,TRBJ1-1,.,TGTGCCAGCAGCGTAGTCTCGGTTAACACTGAAGCTTTCTTT,CASSVVSVNTEAFF
.,TRBV7-2,TRBJ1-2,TRBD1,TGTGCCAGCAGCAATTACAGGGGAGACGGCTACACCTTC,CASSNYRGDGYTF
many,TRBV7-3,TRBJ2-2,.,TGTGCCAGCAGCTTAGCTTCCCAGCGGCCGAACACCGGGGAGCTGTTTTTT,CASSLASQRPNTGELFF
many,TRBV7-9,TRBJ1-1,.,TGTGCCAGCAGCTTAGCATCCAGGTTTGACACTGAAGCTTTCTTT,CASSLASRFDTEAFF
.,TRBV10-1,TRBJ2-2,TRBD2,TGCGCCAGCAGTGAGTCCGAGGGAGGGACCGGGGAGCTGTTTTTT,CASSESEGGTGELFF
many,TRBV28,TRBJ2-7,.,TGTGCCAGCAGTCTACGAGACTACGAGCAGTACTTC,CASSLRDYEQYF
.,TRBV5-1,TRBJ2-1,.,TGCGCCAGCAGCTTGAGGACAGAATACAATGAGCAGTTCTTC,CASSLRTEYNEQFF
few,TRBV12-3/TRBV12-4,TRBJ1-1,.,TGTGCCAGCAGTTTGCGGGGGGATACTGAAGCTTTCTTT,CASSLRGDTEAFF
.,TRBV12-3/TRBV12-4,TRBJ1-2,.,TGTGCCCACTTTAAGGCGGACAGCTCCTCCACCTTC,CAHFKADSSSTF
.,TRBV29-1,TRBJ1-2,.,TGCAGCGTTGAATTGTGGAACTATGGCTACACCTTC,CSVELWNYGYTF
many,TRBV7-2,TRBJ1-2,.,TGTGCCAGCAGCTTAGAAGTAGACAGCTATGGCTACACCTTC,CASSLEVDSYGYTF
.,TRBV11-2,TRBJ1-1,.,TGTGCCAGCAGCAAGAACACTGAAGCTTTCTTT,CASSKNTEAFF
few,TRBV7-8,TRBJ2-2,.,TGTGCCAGCACCTCGGTGGGCTCGGCCGGGGAGCTGTTTTTT,CASTSVGSAGELFF
few,TRBV3-1,TRBJ1-1,TRBD1,TGTGCCAGCAGCCAAGCTAATTCTGTACAGGGGGCTAGAGCTTTCTTT,CASSQANSVQGARAFF
many,TRBV6-5,TRBJ2-3,.,TGTGCCAGCAGTTATGGCTTTCCAAGCACAGATACGCAGTATTTT,CASSYGFPSTDTQYF
many,TRBV12-3/TRBV12-4,TRBJ2-1,.,TGTGCCAGCAGGTCTCCGGCTGAGCAGTTCTTC,CASRSPAEQFF
.,TRBV7-2,TRBJ1-1,.,TGTGCCAGCAGCTTCCAGGGAGGCGACACTGAAGCTTTCTTT,CASSFQGGDTEAFF